Below are 14 T cell receptor beta chains sequenced from a single sample in a study of blood T cell repertoires in COVID-19. Profiling relied on immunoSEQ multiplex PCR, and the TCRdb table lists in-frame clones only, not all of them. The data hold 150,000 to 250,000 clones, with 75% to 85% observed a single time. Sequenced sample: PBMCs or T cells enriched from blood (not recorded which). The receptors derive from a man aged 35 to 55 who had recovered from COVID-19.

The chain couples TRBV19 to TRBJ1-2; tentative D call: TRBD1 (6 bases). Per germline, CDR1 LNHDA and CDR2 SQIVND (reference sequence). There are 13 residues in the CDR3. V dropped 6 bases and J dropped 5 bases, with 13 bases sitting between them. CDR3 amino acids: CASSPSQGYGYTF. The CDR3 DNA is TGTGCCAGTAGCCCGTCACAGGGTTATGGCTACACCTTC.

The rearrangement links TRBV10-2 to TRBJ1-2, with 8 bases identical to TRBD1. Germline CDR1 WSHSY, CDR2 SAAADI. With V trimmed by 10 bases and J by 1 base, 11 bases remained unmatched. The CDR3 loop spans 15 amino acids. CDR3 nucleotides: TGCGCCATCGCTGTCGGGACAGGCGTTAACTATGGCTACACCTTC. This codes for CAIAVGTGVNYGYTF.

This clone has a handful of counts. The rearrangement joins TRBV24-1 to TRBJ1-5; D may be TRBD1 (5 bases). There are 14 residues in the CDR3. CDR1 and CDR2 (germline): KGHDR, SFDVKD. Trimming took off 5 bases at V and 3 bases at J, with 10 bases between the two ends. The CDR3 spells CATSVRDYNQPQHF. The CDR3 DNA reads as TGTGCCACCAGTGTGAGGGACTACAATCAGCCCCAGCATTTT.

The chain combines TRBV28 with TRBJ1-1; D is uncertain. CDR1 is MDHEN and CDR2 is SYDVKM in the germline V gene. Trimming took 7 bases from V and 6 from J, leaving 15 bases between them. The CDR3 loop spans 13 amino acids. The CDR3 region has the DNA TGTGCCAGCACCGCGGGAGGCGAGTCTGAAGCTTTCTTT. Residues: CASTAGGESEAFF.

CDR3 coding DNA: TGTGCCACCAGCAGAGCTTTCAGTTACAATGAGCAGTTCTTC. Protein: CATSRAFSYNEQFF. The J gene is TRBJ2-1, the V gene TRBV15; D remains unclear. The CDR3 length is 14 residues. The V and J ends lost 1 base and 4 bases respectively, with 8 bases between them. CDR1 and CDR2 from the germline V gene are LNHNV and YYDKDF (reference sequence).

J is TRBJ2-5 and V is TRBV2, with TRBD1 identical over 7 bases. CDR3 size: 14 residues. With 7 bases clipped from V and 1 base from J, the junction kept 6 bases outside the gene matches. From germline, CDR1 is SNHLY and CDR2 FYNNEI. CDR3 protein: CASMGNRGQETQYF. CDR3 nucleotide sequence: TGTGCCAGCATGGGGAACAGGGGCCAAGAGACCCAGTACTTC.

This chain joins TRBV2 and TRBJ2-5, with 8 bases lining up with TRBD2. With V trimmed by 6 bases and J by 4 bases, 10 bases remained unmatched. The CDR3 runs 15 residues. Germline CDR1 and CDR2: SNHLY and FYNNEI. The CDR3 reads CASRSTIAGSETQYF. The CDR3 DNA follows: TGTGCCAGCAGGTCAACCATAGCGGGATCAGAGACCCAGTACTTC.

V usage is TRBV23-1 and J usage is TRBJ1-3; D gene ambiguous. TRBV23-1 is labeled an ORF, and its function is uncertain. V lost 10 bases to trimming and J lost 7 bases, with 14 bases between them. This CDR3 is built from 12 residues. In DNA form, the CDR3 reads TGCGCCACCGCCGGTTCAGGCAACACCATATATTTT. Translation gives CATAGSGNTIYF.

The V gene is TRBV7-3, the J gene TRBJ2-6, with D perhaps TRBD2 (5 bases). The CDR3 covers 16 residues. Germline V gene data show CDR1 as SGHTA and CDR2 as FQGTGA. The ends were cut back, 3 bases at V and 0 bases at J, with 9 bases in the middle. The CDR3 DNA reads as TGTGCCAGCAGCTTCACTAGGCTCTCTGGGGCCAACGTCCTGACTTTC. Translation: CASSFTRLSGANVLTF.

The chain joins TRBV19 to TRBJ2-7, with D perhaps TRBD2 (6 bases). Trimming removed 3 bases from V and 5 bases from J, with 17 bases in between. The CDR3 is made up of 15 amino acids. Germline CDR1 is LNHDA and CDR2 is SQIVND (reference sequence). In DNA, the CDR3 is TGTGCCAGTAGTATTCTCGACGGGAGCCGCGACGAGCAGTACTTC. Protein: CASSILDGSRDEQYF.

This chain uses TRBV24-1 with TRBJ2-1, with D maybe TRBD2 (5 bases). The germline gives CDR1 KGHDR, CDR2 SFDVKD. There are 16 residues in the CDR3. Trimming pared 4 bases from V and 6 bases from J, leaving 18 bases between. In DNA, the CDR3 is TGTGCCACCAGTGACACGGGGAGTCGCCCCGGCAATGAGCAGTTCTTC. This gives the protein CATSDTGSRPGNEQFF.

The V gene is TRBV18, the J gene TRBJ1-1; D unresolved. Germline V lookup: CDR1 KGHSH, CDR2 LQKENI. This CDR3 is 14 amino acids long. Trimming took off 1 base at V and 0 bases at J, with 6 bases between the two ends. The CDR3 DNA reads as TGTGCCAGCTCACCACAAACAGTGAACACTGAAGCTTTCTTT. Translating it yields CASSPQTVNTEAFF.

This clone showed up just once. CDR3 sequence reads: CASTASDDRAASGYTF. The CDR3 DNA follows: TGTGCCAGCACCGCGTCCGACGACAGGGCTGCAAGTGGCTACACCTTC. This chain connects TRBV2 to TRBJ1-2, with TRBD1 matching 7 bases. V gave up 7 bases and J gave up 7 bases; unmatched junction bases: 18. This CDR3 is 16 amino acids long. Germline CDR1 and CDR2: SNHLY and FYNNEI.

This sequence joins TRBV6-2 or TRBV6-3 and TRBJ2-4; D gene unclear. V dropped 6 bases and J dropped 3 bases, with 9 bases sitting between them. The CDR3 has 13 amino acids. Germline loops: CDR1 MNHEY, CDR2 SVGEGT. The CDR3 loop reads CASSPGYKNIQYF. DNA of the CDR3: TGTGCCAGCAGCCCCGGGTACAAAAACATTCAGTACTTC.